This T cell receptor beta chain was retrieved from a study of OX40 agonist ivuxolimab in advanced cancers. In germline, CDR1 is SGHAT, CDR2 FQNNGV. The CDR3 contains 14 residues. The ends were cut back, 7 bases at V and 0 bases at J, with 10 bases in the middle. Only in-frame clones appear in the TCRdb table, and some are missing; sequencing was by immunoSEQ multiplex PCR. The sample contains fewer than 45,000 clones, 70% to 90% of which appear only once. The rearrangement uses TRBV11-2 and TRBJ1-5; D perhaps matches TRBD1 (5 bases). Specimen: CD4+ or CD8+ T cells sorted from blood, collected in a trial of the OX40 agonist ivuxolimab. The receptor was derived from an adult with an advanced solid tumor such as melanoma, head and neck, liver or kidney cancer. CDR3 bases: TGTGCCAGCAACCCAGGGTATAGCAATCAGCCCCAGCATTTT. It yields the protein CASNPGYSNQPQHF.